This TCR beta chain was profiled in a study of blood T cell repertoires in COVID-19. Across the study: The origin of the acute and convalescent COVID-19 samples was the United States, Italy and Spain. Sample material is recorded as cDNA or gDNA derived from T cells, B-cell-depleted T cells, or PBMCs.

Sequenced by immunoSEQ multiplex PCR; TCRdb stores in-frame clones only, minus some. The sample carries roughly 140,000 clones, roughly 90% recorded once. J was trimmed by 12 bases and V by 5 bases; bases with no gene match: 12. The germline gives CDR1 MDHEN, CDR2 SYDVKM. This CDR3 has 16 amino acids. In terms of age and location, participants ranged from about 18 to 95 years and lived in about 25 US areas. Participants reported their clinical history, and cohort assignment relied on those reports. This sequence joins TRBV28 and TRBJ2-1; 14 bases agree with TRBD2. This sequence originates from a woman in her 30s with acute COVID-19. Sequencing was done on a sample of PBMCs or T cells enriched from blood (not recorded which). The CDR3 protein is CASSPSAGTSGSGQFF. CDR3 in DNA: TGTGCCAGCAGTCCGAGCGCTGGGACTAGCGGGAGTGGGCAGTTCTTC.